Listed below are T cell receptor beta chains from one sample, sequenced in a study of blood T cell repertoires in COVID-19. TCRdb keeps only in-frame clones here, not all; method: immunoSEQ multiplex PCR. The data contain approximately 240,000 clones, 70% to 90% of them singletons. The sample consisted of peripheral blood. All receptors derive from a man aged 45 to 65 who had recovered from COVID-19. Both conserved end residues are part of each CDR3. The D gene is left open where the match is weak.

d_gene: TRBD1
v_gene: TRBV5-1
j_gene: TRBJ1-4
CDR3aa: CASSGTGATNEKLFF

d_gene: .
v_gene: TRBV19
j_gene: TRBJ1-4
CDR3aa: CASKKRGANEKLFF

d_gene: .
v_gene: TRBV5-6
j_gene: TRBJ2-5
CDR3aa: CASSSTGSETQYF

d_gene: TRBD1
v_gene: TRBV9
j_gene: TRBJ1-6
CDR3aa: CASSARGTERYNSPLHF

d_gene: TRBD2
v_gene: TRBV7-9
j_gene: TRBJ2-2
CDR3aa: CASSFLAGLNTGELFF

d_gene: TRBD2
v_gene: TRBV28
j_gene: TRBJ2-7
CDR3aa: CASRGLAGGNSYEQYF

d_gene: .
v_gene: TRBV5-1
j_gene: TRBJ2-1
CDR3aa: CASSWNGENNEQFF

d_gene: .
v_gene: TRBV18
j_gene: TRBJ2-2
CDR3aa: CASSPLPANTGELFF

d_gene: .
v_gene: TRBV28
j_gene: TRBJ2-4
CDR3aa: CASNGGDTKAKNIQYF

d_gene: TRBD1
v_gene: TRBV18
j_gene: TRBJ2-7
CDR3aa: CASSPDRGPYEQYF

d_gene: TRBD2
v_gene: TRBV19
j_gene: TRBJ2-7
CDR3aa: CATYPGTSGVLGYEQYF

d_gene: .
v_gene: TRBV9
j_gene: TRBJ1-3
CDR3aa: CASSGASSGNTIYF

d_gene: .
v_gene: TRBV6-5
j_gene: TRBJ2-7
CDR3aa: CASSNNEQYF

d_gene: TRBD2
v_gene: TRBV2
j_gene: TRBJ2-2
CDR3aa: CASSEEGLVAGELFF

d_gene: TRBD2
v_gene: TRBV19
j_gene: TRBJ2-7
CDR3aa: CASQLAGGAYEQYF

d_gene: TRBD2
v_gene: TRBV9
j_gene: TRBJ2-3
CDR3aa: CASSSSSGTSRTQYF